This T cell receptor (beta chain) was retrieved from a study of blood T cell repertoires in COVID-19. Study information: Both acute and convalescent COVID-19 samples were obtained from the United States, Italy and Spain. Nucleic acid was either cDNA or gDNA, and it came from T cells, B-cell-depleted T cells, or PBMCs.

Trimming took off 1 base at V and 3 bases at J, with 13 bases between the two ends. The CDR3 has 15 residues. The germline CDR1 and CDR2 sequences are KGHSH and LQKENI. Study members were between roughly 18 and 100 years old and lived in 24 US regions. Clinical history as reported by participants underpinned cohort assignment. The data were produced by immunoSEQ multiplex PCR, yet TCRdb's version contains in-frame clones alone and is incomplete. The sample gives 250,000 to 400,000 clones, 70% to 90% of which show up once; 5.3% is in the top ten. V is TRBV18 and J is TRBJ2-7; no reliable D call. The clonotype comes from a woman between 25 and 40 years old who had recovered from COVID-19. The specimen sequenced was PBMCs or T cells enriched from blood (not recorded which). The CDR3 protein is CASSPRATAVYEQYF. The CDR3 region has the DNA TGTGCCAGCTCACCACGGGCAACGGCCGTCTACGAGCAGTACTTC.